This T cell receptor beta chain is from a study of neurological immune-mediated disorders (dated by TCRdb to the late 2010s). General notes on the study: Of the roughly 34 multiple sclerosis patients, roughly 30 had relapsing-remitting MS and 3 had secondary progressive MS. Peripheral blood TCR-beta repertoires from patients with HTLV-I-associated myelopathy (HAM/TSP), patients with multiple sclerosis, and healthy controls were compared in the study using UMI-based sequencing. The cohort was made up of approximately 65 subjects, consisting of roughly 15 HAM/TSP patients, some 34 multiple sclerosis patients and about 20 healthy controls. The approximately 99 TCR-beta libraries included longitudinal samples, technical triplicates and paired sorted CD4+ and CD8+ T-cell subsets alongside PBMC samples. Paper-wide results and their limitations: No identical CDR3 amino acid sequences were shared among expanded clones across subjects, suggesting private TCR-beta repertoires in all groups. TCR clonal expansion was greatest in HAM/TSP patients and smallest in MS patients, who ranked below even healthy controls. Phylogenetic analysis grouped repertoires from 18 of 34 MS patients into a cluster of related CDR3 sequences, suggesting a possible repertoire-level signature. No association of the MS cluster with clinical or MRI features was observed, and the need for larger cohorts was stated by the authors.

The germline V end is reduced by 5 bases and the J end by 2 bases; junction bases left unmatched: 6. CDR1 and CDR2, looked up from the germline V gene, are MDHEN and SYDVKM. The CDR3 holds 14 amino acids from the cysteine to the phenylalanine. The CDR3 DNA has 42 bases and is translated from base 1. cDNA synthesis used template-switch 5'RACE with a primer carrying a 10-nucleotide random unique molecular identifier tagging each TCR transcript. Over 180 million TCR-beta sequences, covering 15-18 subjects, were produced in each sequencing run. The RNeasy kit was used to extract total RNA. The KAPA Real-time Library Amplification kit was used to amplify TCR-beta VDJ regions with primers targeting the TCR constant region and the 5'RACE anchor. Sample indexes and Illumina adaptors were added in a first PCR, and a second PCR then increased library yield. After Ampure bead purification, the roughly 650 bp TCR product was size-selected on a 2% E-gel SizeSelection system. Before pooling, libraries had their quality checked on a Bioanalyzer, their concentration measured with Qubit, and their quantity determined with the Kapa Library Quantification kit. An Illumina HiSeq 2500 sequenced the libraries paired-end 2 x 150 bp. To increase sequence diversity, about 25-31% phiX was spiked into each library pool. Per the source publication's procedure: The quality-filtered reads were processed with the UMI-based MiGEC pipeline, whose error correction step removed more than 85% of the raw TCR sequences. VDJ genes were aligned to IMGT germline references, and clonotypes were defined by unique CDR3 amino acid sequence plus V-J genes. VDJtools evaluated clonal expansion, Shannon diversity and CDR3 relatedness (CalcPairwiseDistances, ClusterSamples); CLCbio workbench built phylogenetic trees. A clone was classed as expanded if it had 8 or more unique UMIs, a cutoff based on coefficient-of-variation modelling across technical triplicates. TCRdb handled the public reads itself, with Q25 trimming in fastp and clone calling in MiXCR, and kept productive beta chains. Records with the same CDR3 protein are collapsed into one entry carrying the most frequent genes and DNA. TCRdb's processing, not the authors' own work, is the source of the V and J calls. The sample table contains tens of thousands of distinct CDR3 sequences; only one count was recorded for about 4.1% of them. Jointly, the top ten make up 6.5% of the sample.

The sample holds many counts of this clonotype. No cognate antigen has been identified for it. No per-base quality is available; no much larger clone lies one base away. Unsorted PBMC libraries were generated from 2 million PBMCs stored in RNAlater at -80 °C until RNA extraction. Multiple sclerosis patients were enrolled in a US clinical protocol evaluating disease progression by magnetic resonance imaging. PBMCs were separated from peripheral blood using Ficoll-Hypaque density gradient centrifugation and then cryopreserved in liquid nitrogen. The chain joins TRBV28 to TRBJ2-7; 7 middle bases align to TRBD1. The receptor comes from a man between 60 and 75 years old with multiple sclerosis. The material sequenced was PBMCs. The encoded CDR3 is CASSRTGDTYEQYF. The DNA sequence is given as TGTGCCAGCAGTCGGACAGGAGATACCTACGAGCAGTACTTC.